This T cell receptor beta chain was identified in a study of shared clonotypes between healthy human individuals. CD8 cells classed as naive were CD45RO-negative and positively selected for CCR7, excluding terminally differentiated effector memory CD45RA+ cells. Data came from immunoSEQ multiplex PCR; TCRdb stores just in-frame clones and leaves some out. This sample has about 2.1 million clones, with 85% to 95% found just once. Trimming left V 4 bases short and J 3 bases short, with 17 bases between. The length of the CDR3 is 16 residues. The V gene's germline CDR1 is LGHNA and CDR2 YNFKEQ. Material: naive CD8+ T cells from PBMCs. The TCR sequence derives from a man aged 18 to 29 in good health. Some clones in this sample may be carry-over from other donors' samples. The chain recombines TRBV4-2 with TRBJ2-3; D possibly matches TRBD1 or TRBD2 (5 bases each). CDR3 in DNA: TGTGCCAGCAGCCTAGAAGGGACGGCCCGTACAGATACGCAGTATTTT. Amino acid sequence: CASSLEGTARTDTQYF.